One and the same sample provided the 29 T cell receptor beta chains below, sequenced in a study of human thymus T cells. Corrective cardiac surgery supplied the resected thymus tissue. The table came from immunoSEQ multiplex PCR; TCRdb's copy has only in-frame clones and leaves some out. The data hold some 120,000 clones, with about 95% observed a single time. The sample consisted of thymus tissue. The receptors were gathered from a boy under two years old with a congenital heart defect but otherwise immunologically healthy.

The V gene is TRBV5-5, the J gene TRBJ2-3; 8 bases align to TRBD2. The V gene's germline CDR1 is SGHKS and CDR2 YYEKEE (reference sequence). CDR3 length: 16 amino acids. The V segment lost 2 bases and the J segment 3 bases; nucleotides outside the gene matches: 8. The CDR3 sequence: CASSFPGGARTDTQYF. In nucleotides, the CDR3 is TGTGCCAGCAGCTTTCCCGGGGGGGCCCGGACAGATACGCAGTATTTT.

The J gene is TRBJ1-2, the V gene TRBV7-2; 7 bases are a match to TRBD1. Trimming removed 5 bases from V and 0 bases from J; junction bases left unmatched: 6. CDR1 is SGHTA, CDR2 FQGNSA, per germline. The CDR3 runs to 15 residues. The CDR3 region has the DNA TGTGCCAGCAGCGCAAACAGGGGAGCTAACTATGGCTACACCTTC. It translates to CASSANRGANYGYTF.

V is TRBV27 and J is TRBJ1-5; no clear D. The germline V and J ends were trimmed by 2 bases and 2 bases, with 10 bases remaining between them. Germline CDR1 is MNHEY and CDR2 is SMNVEV (reference sequence). The CDR3 consists of 15 residues. The CDR3 DNA sequence: TGTGCCAGCAGTTTAAGGGTTGGGCGCAATCAGCCCCAGCATTTT. Translated: CASSLRVGRNQPQHF.

V gene TRBV19 combines with J gene TRBJ2-7; TRBD1 matches 9 bases. CDR1 and CDR2 (germline): LNHDA, SQIVND (reference sequence). With 6 bases clipped from V and 4 bases from J, the junction kept 10 bases outside the gene matches. The length of the CDR3 is 15 residues. The CDR3 nucleotides read TGTGCCAGTAGAGAAGGACAGGGGCCTGGTTACGAGCAGTACTTC. Amino acids: CASREGQGPGYEQYF.

The chain has TRBV6-5 and TRBJ2-7, with 7 bases fitting TRBD2. From germline, CDR1 is MNHEY and CDR2 SVGAGI. The CDR3 sequence is 14 residues long. The V segment lost 9 bases and the J segment 2 bases; nucleotides outside the gene matches: 10. The DNA of the CDR3 is TGTGCCAGGAGGGTTTGGGGGGGTACCTACGAGCAGTACTTC. Its protein is CARRVWGGTYEQYF.

The V and J genes are TRBV14 and TRBJ1-1, with 12 bases fitting TRBD1. The germline gives CDR1 SGHDN, CDR2 FVKESK. CDR3 length: 15 amino acids. Unmatched junction bases numbered 2, after V lost 5 bases and J lost 1 base. CDR3 nucleotide sequence: TGTGCCAGCAGCAGGGGACAGGGGGCGAACACTGAAGCTTTCTTT. Its translation is CASSRGQGANTEAFF.

This clone was picked up one time. In DNA, the CDR3 is TGTGCCAGCAGCACGCGGACTAGCGGGGGGCCTGAATACGAGCAGTACTTC. Its protein product is CASSTRTSGGPEYEQYF. The chain couples TRBV7-2 to TRBJ2-7; 14 nucleotides align to TRBD2. The CDR3 extends over 17 amino acids. CDR1 and CDR2 from the germline V gene are SGHTA and FQGNSA. J gave up 4 bases and V 5 bases, and 10 bases lay outside the gene matches. The variable domain in full, with the rest retrieved from reference TRBV7-2 and TRBJ2-7, is GAGVSQSPSNKVTEKGKDVELRCDPISGHTALYWYRQSLGQGLEFLIYFQGNSAPDKSGLPSDRFSAERTGGSVSTLTIQRTQQEDSAVYLCASSTRTSGGPEYEQYFGPGTRLTVT.

For this clone: Germline and junction disagree at one end, which may indicate a read error. The CDR3 DNA is TGCGCCAGCAGCCAAGCCGTCGGTGAGCGGGGGCTCCCGTGCTTC. Protein: CASSQAVGERGLPCF. V is TRBV4-1 and J is TRBJ2-4, with 8 nucleotides matching TRBD2. Germline V gene lookup returns CDR1 MGHRA and CDR2 YSYEKL. The CDR3 length is 15 residues.

The chain couples TRBV20-1 to TRBJ2-1; D is ambiguous. V lost 6 bases and J 3 bases, leaving 6 bases between the germline ends. CDR3 length: 11 residues. CDR1 and CDR2 from the germline V gene are DFQATT and SNEGSKA (reference sequence). The CDR3 bases are TGCAGTGCCAGGAGCTACAATGAGCAGTTCTTC. This translates into CSARSYNEQFF.

The V and J genes are TRBV14 and TRBJ2-1; a possible D gene is TRBD1 (11 bases). From germline, CDR1 is SGHDN and CDR2 FVKESK. V dropped 1 base and J dropped 5 bases, with 39 bases sitting between them. CDR3 size: 24 residues. The CDR3: CASSQVTVGQGALVASGGDNEQFF. DNA for the CDR3: TGTGCCAGCAGCCAAGTTACCGTTGGACAGGGGGCCCTCGTAGCTAGCGGGGGAGACAATGAGCAGTTCTTC.

In DNA, the CDR3 is TGTGCCTGGAGGGAAAAGTCCGGGACTAGCGGGGGGGATGACACCGGGGAGCTGTTTTTT. Protein: CAWREKSGTSGGDDTGELFF. The rearrangement links TRBV30 to TRBJ2-2; 16 nucleotides align to TRBD2. Germline V gene sequence: CDR1 GTSNPN, CDR2 SVGIG (reference sequence). The ends lost 3 bases at V and 3 bases at J; junction bases unmatched: 13. This CDR3 has 20 amino acids. The full variable domain, rest sourced from reference TRBV30 and TRBJ2-2, is SQTIHQWPATLVQPVGSPLSLECTVEGTSNPNLYWYRQAAGRGLQLLFYSVGIGQISSEVPQNLSASRPQDRQFILSSKKLLLSDSGFYLCAWREKSGTSGGDDTGELFFGEGSRLTVL.

V is TRBV9 and J is TRBJ1-5, with a tentative D call TRBD1 (6 bases). The CDR3 is made up of 15 amino acids. Germline CDR1 reads SGDLS; CDR2 reads YYNGEE. The V gene lost 8 bases and the J gene lost 3 bases, with 18 bases spanning the gap. The CDR3: CARPTPGQFNQPQHF. DNA of the CDR3: TGTGCCAGACCAACCCCGGGACAATTCAATCAGCCCCAGCATTTT.

The genes are TRBV6-1 and TRBJ2-1; 9 nucleotides align to TRBD2. Germline assignment: CDR1 MNHNS and CDR2 SASEGT. The CDR3 is 17 amino acids. V dropped 0 bases and J dropped 5; count of bases not matched to a gene: 8. CDR3 loop: CASSEASAGGGDNEQFF. The DNA of the CDR3 is TGTGCCAGCAGTGAAGCGAGCGCGGGGGGGGGAGACAATGAGCAGTTCTTC.

This clone turned up a few times. The chain carries TRBV28 and TRBJ1-1; TRBD1 might be the D (6 bases). V shed 1 base and J shed 11 bases, with 14 bases lying between them. The length of the CDR3 is 13 residues. Germline CDR1 and CDR2: MDHEN and SYDVKM. The CDR3 nucleotides read TGTGCCAGCAGTTTATCATCCACAGGGTGGGCTTTCTTT. Encoded protein: CASSLSSTGWAFF.

This clone showed up just a few times. The chain has TRBV28 and TRBJ1-5; D not certain. This CDR3 region has 11 residues. Germline CDR1 and CDR2: MDHEN and SYDVKM. With 5 bases removed from V and 7 bases from J, the gap between germline ends came to 6 bases. CDR3 DNA: TGTGCCAGCAGTAAAGGCCAGCCCCAGCATTTT. Translating gives CASSKGQPQHF.

The V gene is TRBV23-1, the J gene TRBJ1-6; D unresolved. TRBV23-1 is recorded as an ORF, its role being uncertain. This CDR3 is 16 amino acids long. V lost 4 bases to trimming and J lost 0 bases, with 10 bases between them. The CDR3 nucleotides read TGCGCCAGCAGTCGACGGGCTAGCTCCTATAATTCACCCCTCCACTTT. This encodes CASSRRASSYNSPLHF.

The V and J genes are TRBV2 and TRBJ2-3; D not certain. The CDR3 is 13 amino acids. CDR1 SNHLY and CDR2 FYNNEI come from the germline V gene. V gave up 3 bases and J gave up 6 bases, with 10 bases separating them. In DNA, the CDR3 is TGTGCCAGCAGTGACGCGGAGTCGGATACGCAGTATTTT. Translating it yields CASSDAESDTQYF.

The chain's CDR3 is CASSVGPDRDNSPLHF. CDR3 coding DNA: TGTGCCAGCAGCGTAGGGCCCGACAGGGATAATTCACCCCTCCACTTT. This chain uses TRBV9 with TRBJ1-6, with 7 bases lining up with TRBD1. V lost 0 bases and J lost 5; bases outside the gene matches: 5. The CDR3 is made up of 16 amino acids. The V gene's germline CDR1 is SGDLS and CDR2 YYNGEE.

The rearrangement joins TRBV30 to TRBJ2-7; D is unclear. Germline V gene sequence: CDR1 GTSNPN, CDR2 SVGIG (reference sequence). Trimming shortened V by 4 bases and J by 9 bases, and 19 bases separated the two germline ends. CDR3 size: 13 residues. The DNA of the CDR3 is TGTGCCTGGAACGGGCCAAGTCATGTGTGGCAGTACTTC. The encoded protein is CAWNGPSHVWQYF.

The chain links TRBV5-1 to TRBJ1-1, with D hard to call. The germline V gene encodes CDR1 SGHRS and CDR2 YFSETQ. The CDR3 totals 13 residues. V was shortened by 6 bases and J by 5 bases, with 14 bases between the two germline ends. CDR3 sequence (DNA): TGCGCCAGCACCTCCTTAACTGAAACTGAAGCTTTCTTT. Protein: CASTSLTETEAFF.

This clone was picked up a small number of times. The rearrangement uses TRBV6-5 and TRBJ1-1; unclear D gene. The germline V gene encodes CDR1 MNHEY and CDR2 SVGAGI. The CDR3 has 13 residues. Trimming took off 6 bases at V and 3 bases at J, with 11 bases between the two ends. CDR3 region: CASRWMEDTEAFF. In nucleotides, the CDR3 is TGTGCCAGCAGATGGATGGAGGACACTGAAGCTTTCTTT.

This rearrangement joins TRBV12-5 to TRBJ2-3; D gene ambiguous. V was shortened by 5 bases and J by 9 bases, with 12 bases between the two germline ends. Germline-derived CDR1 and CDR2 are LGHNT and FRNRAP. The CDR3 is made up of 12 amino acids. The CDR3 reads CASGPPVGTQYF. The CDR3 region has the DNA TGTGCTAGTGGTCCCCCGGTGGGCACGCAGTATTTT.

The rearrangement links TRBV7-2 to TRBJ2-3; 8 nucleotides match TRBD2. The CDR3 has 16 amino acids. Trimming cost V 1 base and J 4 bases; bases outside gene matches: 7. Germline V lookup: CDR1 SGHTA, CDR2 FQGNSA. As DNA, the CDR3 is TGTGCCAGCAGCTTAGAATCCGGGGGGGCCCCAGATACGCAGTATTTT. Amino acids: CASSLESGGAPDTQYF.

The J gene is TRBJ1-6, the V gene TRBV4-3; D gene ambiguous. The CDR3 is 14 residues long. V lost 0 bases and J lost 7, with 7 bases in between. Germline CDR1 reads LGHNA; CDR2 reads YSLEER. CDR3 in DNA: TGCGCCAGCAGCCAAGATATACGGAATTCACCCCTCCACTTT. Translating gives CASSQDIRNSPLHF.

There are a few counts of this clone. The J gene is TRBJ1-1, the V gene TRBV11-3; the match to TRBD1 covers 8 bases. V gave up 4 bases and J gave up 3 bases; unmatched junction bases: 1. The germline V gene encodes CDR1 SGHNT and CDR2 YENEEA. The CDR3 runs 13 residues. As DNA, the CDR3 is TGTGCCAGCAGCTCGACAGGGGACACTGAAGCTTTCTTT. This codes for CASSSTGDTEAFF.

The genes are TRBV20-1 and TRBJ2-5; D call uncertain. V was pared by 6 bases and J by 3 bases, with 5 bases between. From germline, CDR1 is DFQATT and CDR2 SNEGSKA (reference sequence). The CDR3 has 10 amino acids. The CDR3 DNA is TGCAGTGCGGGGAAAGAGACCCAGTACTTC. It yields the protein CSAGKETQYF.

The chain employs TRBV30 and TRBJ2-3; 10 positions agree with TRBD2. This CDR3 region has 20 residues. The V gene's germline CDR1 is GTSNPN and CDR2 SVGIG (reference sequence). V lost 5 bases and J lost 6; bases outside the gene matches: 26. The CDR3 region has the DNA TGTGCCTGGGGACTAGCGGCGGGGAAACCGCCCGTCCGACCTTACGATACGCAGTATTTT. Amino acids: CAWGLAAGKPPVRPYDTQYF.

The chain has TRBV18 and TRBJ2-7; the D is unclear. Per germline, CDR1 KGHSH and CDR2 LQKENI. V lost 6 bases and J 4 bases, leaving 13 bases between the germline ends. The CDR3 runs to 13 residues. The CDR3 DNA is TGTGCCAGCTCCCGGACCCCAGGTTACGAGCAGTACTTC. This codes for CASSRTPGYEQYF.

V gene TRBV6-1 combines with J gene TRBJ1-1; D not certain. The CDR3 spans 13 residues. The V end was cut by 6 bases, the J end by 1 base, with 9 bases between. Germline loops: CDR1 MNHNS, CDR2 SASEGT. The CDR3 reads CASRLRANTEAFF. CDR3 bases: TGTGCCAGCAGGTTACGGGCGAACACTGAAGCTTTCTTT.